These 8 T cell receptor beta chains were all obtained from the same sample, sequenced in a study of sequential checkpoint blockade in melanoma. Treatment defined: randomized to nivolumab then ipilimumab (arm A) or the reverse (arm B). Measured with immunoSEQ multiplex PCR; TCRdb has only the in-frame clones, and not every one. Of roughly 20,000 clones in the sample, around 30% were seen once. Specimen: tumor tissue (inferred from file names), collected from a patient given nivolumab and ipilimumab in sequence. These receptors were collected from a human donor with melanoma.

This clone was recorded many times. The chain links TRBV6-8 to TRBJ1-2; TRBD1 agrees at 10 bases. The CDR3 runs to 15 residues. Germline CDR1 and CDR2: MNHGY and SAAAGT. V lost 0 bases, J lost 4 bases, and 2 bases stayed unmatched. The CDR3 DNA sequence: TGTGCCAGCAGTTACTCGGGACAGGGGAGCTATGGCTACACCTTC. Its translation is CASSYSGQGSYGYTF.

The rearrangement joins TRBV9 to TRBJ1-1, with D possibly being TRBD1 (5 bases). With 7 bases removed from V and 7 bases from J, the gap between germline ends came to 14 bases. The CDR3 covers 12 residues. Per germline, CDR1 SGDLS and CDR2 YYNGEE. CDR3 amino acids: CASYPTTGEAFF. In DNA, the CDR3 is TGTGCCAGCTACCCGACTACAGGTGAAGCTTTCTTT.

The rearrangement joins TRBV5-1 to TRBJ2-1; tentative D call: TRBD1 (6 bases). Germline loops: CDR1 SGHRS, CDR2 YFSETQ. CDR3 size: 16 residues. V was pared by 4 bases and J by 1 base, with 15 bases between. The CDR3 DNA is TGCGCCAGCAGCATCACCCAGGGGTTGTCCTACAATGAGCAGTTCTTC. Encoded protein: CASSITQGLSYNEQFF.

In its sample, this clone was seen a few times. The chain uses TRBV11-3 and TRBJ2-2; D gene uncertain. The CDR3 loop spans 14 amino acids. Per germline, CDR1 SGHNT and CDR2 YENEEA. Trimming shortened V by 0 bases and J by 4 bases, and 6 bases separated the two germline ends. CDR3 loop: CASSLETVTGELFF. CDR3 sequence (DNA): TGTGCCAGCAGCTTAGAGACGGTCACCGGGGAGCTGTTTTTT.

This chain links TRBV28 with TRBJ2-6; no firm D call. Trimming left V 3 bases short and J 0 bases short, with 6 bases between. The CDR3 extends over 15 amino acids. The germline V gene has CDR1 MDHEN and CDR2 SYDVKM. CDR3 loop: CASSLWGSGANVLTF. The DNA of the CDR3 is TGTGCCAGCAGTTTGTGGGGCTCTGGGGCCAACGTCCTGACTTTC.

This clone was recorded a few times. The J gene is TRBJ1-5, the V gene TRBV19; D is ambiguous. Trimming shortened V by 6 bases and J by 5 bases, and 14 bases separated the two germline ends. This CDR3 has 14 residues. The germline gives CDR1 LNHDA, CDR2 SQIVND (reference sequence). The CDR3 DNA is TGTGCCAGTAGAAGTTACGAGTTGGATCAGCCCCAGCATTTT. Protein sequence: CASRSYELDQPQHF. The full variable domain, completed using reference TRBV19 and TRBJ1-5, is DGGITQSPKYLFRKEGQNVTLSCEQNLNHDAMYWYRQDPGQGLRLIYYSQIVNDFQKGDIAEGYSVSREKKESFPLTVTSAQKNPTAFYLCASRSYELDQPQHFGDGTRLSIL.

This sequence joins TRBV15 and TRBJ2-1; possibly TRBD1 for D (6 bases). V gave up 3 bases and J gave up 4 bases, with 10 bases separating them. Germline V gene data show CDR1 as LNHNV and CDR2 as YYDKDF (reference sequence). This CDR3 is built from 14 residues. The DNA for the CDR3 is TGTGCCACCAGCAGGACAGGCACTTACAATGAGCAGTTCTTC. Translating gives CATSRTGTYNEQFF.

This clone was seen a handful of times. V is TRBV28 and J is TRBJ1-2; TRBD1 might be the D (6 bases). The V gene lost 5 bases and the J gene lost 0 bases, with 28 bases spanning the gap. CDR3 length: 20 residues. Germline CDR1 reads MDHEN; CDR2 reads SYDVKM. The CDR3 nucleotides are TGTGCCAGCAGTAGCCAAAGGACAGTGGCTCTGTTTGGGGCTAACTATGGCTACACCTTC. This encodes CASSSQRTVALFGANYGYTF.